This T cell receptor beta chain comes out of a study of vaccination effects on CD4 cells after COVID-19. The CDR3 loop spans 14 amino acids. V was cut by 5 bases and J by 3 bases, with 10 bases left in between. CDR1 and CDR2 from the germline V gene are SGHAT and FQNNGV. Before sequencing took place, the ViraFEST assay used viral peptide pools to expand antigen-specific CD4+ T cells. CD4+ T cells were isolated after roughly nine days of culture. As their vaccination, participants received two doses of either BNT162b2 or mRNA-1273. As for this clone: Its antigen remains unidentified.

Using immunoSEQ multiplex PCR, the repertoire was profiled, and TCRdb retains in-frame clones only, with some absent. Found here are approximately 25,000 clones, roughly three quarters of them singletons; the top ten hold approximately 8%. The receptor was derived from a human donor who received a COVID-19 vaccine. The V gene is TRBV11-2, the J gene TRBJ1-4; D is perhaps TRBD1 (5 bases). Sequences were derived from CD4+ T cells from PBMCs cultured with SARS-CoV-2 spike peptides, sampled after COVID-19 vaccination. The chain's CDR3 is CASSRDRANEKLFF. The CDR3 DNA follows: TGTGCCAGCAGCCGGGACCGCGCTAATGAAAAACTGTTTTTT.